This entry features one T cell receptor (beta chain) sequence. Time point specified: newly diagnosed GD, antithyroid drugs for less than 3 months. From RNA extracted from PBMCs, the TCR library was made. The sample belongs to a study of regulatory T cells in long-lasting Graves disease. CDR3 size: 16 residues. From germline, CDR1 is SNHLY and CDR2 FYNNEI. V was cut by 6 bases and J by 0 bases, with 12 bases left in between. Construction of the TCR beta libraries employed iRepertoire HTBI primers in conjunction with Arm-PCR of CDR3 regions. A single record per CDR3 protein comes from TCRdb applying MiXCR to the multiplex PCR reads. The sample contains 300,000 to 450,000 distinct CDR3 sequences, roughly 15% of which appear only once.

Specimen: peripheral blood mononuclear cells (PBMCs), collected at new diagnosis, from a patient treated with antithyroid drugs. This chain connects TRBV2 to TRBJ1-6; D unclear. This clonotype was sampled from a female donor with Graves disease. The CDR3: CASRRTGDSYNSPLHF. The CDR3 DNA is TGTGCCAGCAGGCGGACCGGGGACTCCTATAATTCACCCCTCCACTTT.